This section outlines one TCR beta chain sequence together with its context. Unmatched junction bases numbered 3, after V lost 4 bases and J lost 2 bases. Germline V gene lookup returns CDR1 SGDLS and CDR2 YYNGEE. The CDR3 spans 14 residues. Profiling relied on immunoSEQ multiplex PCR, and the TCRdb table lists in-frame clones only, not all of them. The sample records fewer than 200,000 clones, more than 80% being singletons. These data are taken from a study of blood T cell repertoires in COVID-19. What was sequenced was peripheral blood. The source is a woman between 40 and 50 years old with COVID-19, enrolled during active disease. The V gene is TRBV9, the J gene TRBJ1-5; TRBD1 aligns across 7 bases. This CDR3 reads CASSIGTGNQPQHF. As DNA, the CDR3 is TGTGCCAGCAGCATCGGGACAGGCAATCAGCCCCAGCATTTT.